The subject of this entry is one T cell receptor (beta chain). The CDR3 is made up of 16 amino acids. The V segment lost 2 bases and the J segment 1 base; nucleotides outside the gene matches: 5. Germline V lookup: CDR1 MNHNY, CDR2 SVGAGI (reference sequence). This table comes from immunoSEQ multiplex PCR, and its TCRdb copy is limited to in-frame clones, with some not included. This sample has approximately 40,000 clones, with 80% to 90% found just once. The sample originates from a study of T cell changes during pregnancy in multiple sclerosis. The chain links TRBV6-6 to TRBJ2-7; TRBD2 aligns across 10 bases. The material sequenced was CD4+ T cells from peripheral blood mononuclear cells, taken in the first trimester of pregnancy. The clonotype comes from a female donor with multiple sclerosis, enrolled in a pregnancy study. The DNA for the CDR3 is TGTGCCAGCAGTTACGGGCTAGCGGGAGTGTCCTACGAGCAGTACTTC. Its protein is CASSYGLAGVSYEQYF.